This paragraph covers one T cell receptor beta chain sequence. The data belong to a study of blood T cell repertoires in COVID-19. With 7 bases removed from V and 6 bases from J, the gap between germline ends came to 12 bases. This CDR3 region has 12 residues. Germline CDR1 is LNHDA and CDR2 is SQIVND (reference sequence). Assay used: immunoSEQ multiplex PCR; TCRdb lists only in-frame clones, some missing. The sample contains over 200,000 clones, 87% of which appear only once. The sample taken for sequencing was peripheral blood. This rearrangement joins TRBV19 to TRBJ1-1; D call uncertain. The sequence was obtained from a woman aged 18-30 years who had recovered from COVID-19. CDR3 in amino acids: CASKRGAAEAFF. DNA for the CDR3: TGTGCCAGTAAGCGGGGAGCGGCTGAAGCTTTCTTT. Combining the CDR3 with reference TRBV19 and TRBJ1-1 gives the whole variable domain DGGITQSPKYLFRKEGQNVTLSCEQNLNHDAMYWYRQDPGQGLRLIYYSQIVNDFQKGDIAEGYSVSREKKESFPLTVTSAQKNPTAFYLCASKRGAAEAFFGQGTRLTVV.